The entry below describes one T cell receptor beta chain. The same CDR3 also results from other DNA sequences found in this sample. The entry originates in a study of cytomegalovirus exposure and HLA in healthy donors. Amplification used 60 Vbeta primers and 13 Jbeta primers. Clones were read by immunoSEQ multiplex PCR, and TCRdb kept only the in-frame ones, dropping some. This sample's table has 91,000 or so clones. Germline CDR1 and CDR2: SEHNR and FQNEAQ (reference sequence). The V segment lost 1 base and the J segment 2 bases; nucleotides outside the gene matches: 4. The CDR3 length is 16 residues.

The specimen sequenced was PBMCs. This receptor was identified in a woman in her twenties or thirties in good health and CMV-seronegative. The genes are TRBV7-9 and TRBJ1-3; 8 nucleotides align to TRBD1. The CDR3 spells CASSLGAGGTGNTIYF. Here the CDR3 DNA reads TGTGCCAGCAGCTTAGGGGCAGGGGGCACTGGAAACACCATATATTTT.